The 3 T cell receptor beta chains below come from one sample, sequenced in a study of T cells after yellow fever vaccination. A single record per CDR3 protein comes from TCRdb applying MiXCR to the 5' RACE reads. The sample has around 310,000 distinct CDR3 sequences; around 4% are singletons. The sequences come from PBMCs, collected on the day of the yellow fever booster vaccination. These receptors originate from a man aged 18 to 29 who received the YFV17D yellow fever vaccine.

This clonotype was seen ten or more times. The rearrangement uses TRBV12-3 or TRBV12-4 and TRBJ1-1, with 9 bases that match TRBD1. Germline trimming cut 0 bases from V and 9 bases from J; bases unmatched to any gene: 2. The CDR3 consists of 13 residues. The CDR3 loop reads CASSLAGTGKAFF. For the CDR3, the DNA is TGTGCCAGCAGTTTAGCGGGGACAGGGAAAGCTTTCTTT.

This clonotype was detected only a few times. The chain joins TRBV6-5 to TRBJ2-3; the D gene is possibly TRBD1 (5 bases). CDR1 and CDR2 (germline): MNHEY, SVGAGI. The CDR3 is 14 amino acids. Trimming pared 5 bases from V and 4 bases from J, leaving 13 bases between. The CDR3 DNA sequence: TGTGCCAGCAGTCAAGGGGTGGTATCAGATACGCAGTATTTT. It encodes CASSQGVVSDTQYF.

Many counts were recorded for this clonotype. V gene TRBV12-3 or TRBV12-4 combines with J gene TRBJ2-7; D gene uncertain. This CDR3 is 14 amino acids long. V shed 4 bases and J shed 7 bases, with 17 bases lying between them. CDR3 DNA: TGTGCCAGCAGTTACCGGCTCTCAACCGGGGAGCAGTACTTC. It encodes CASSYRLSTGEQYF.